This T cell receptor (beta chain) was captured by sequencing in a study of spatial heterogeneity in lung cancer. The sample holds many counts of this clonotype. V dropped 5 bases and J dropped 6 bases, with 18 bases sitting between them. CDR3 size: 15 residues. Germline V CDR1 and CDR2: SGHAT, FQNNGV. The sample's time point: sample taken at primary tumor resection. TCRdb passed the 5' RACE reads through MiXCR, listing each CDR3 protein once. Seen here are 40,000 to 45,000 distinct CDR3 sequences, around 6.8% observed once, and the top ten hold around 43%. This rearrangement joins TRBV11-2 to TRBJ2-3, with D maybe TRBD2 (7 bases). The sequencing used PBMCs, collected at surgery. The source is a female donor with early-stage non-small cell lung cancer. CDR3 sequence reads: CASSPAAGARDTQYF. Here the CDR3 DNA reads TGTGCCAGCAGCCCCGCCGCGGGGGCACGGGATACGCAGTATTTT. Complete variable domain (other parts from reference TRBV11-2 and TRBJ2-3): EAGVAQSPRYKIIEKRQSVAFWCNPISGHATLYWYQQILGQGPKLLIQFQNNGVVDDSQLPKDRFSAERLKGVDSTLKIQPAKLEDSAVYLCASSPAAGARDTQYFGPGTRLTVL.